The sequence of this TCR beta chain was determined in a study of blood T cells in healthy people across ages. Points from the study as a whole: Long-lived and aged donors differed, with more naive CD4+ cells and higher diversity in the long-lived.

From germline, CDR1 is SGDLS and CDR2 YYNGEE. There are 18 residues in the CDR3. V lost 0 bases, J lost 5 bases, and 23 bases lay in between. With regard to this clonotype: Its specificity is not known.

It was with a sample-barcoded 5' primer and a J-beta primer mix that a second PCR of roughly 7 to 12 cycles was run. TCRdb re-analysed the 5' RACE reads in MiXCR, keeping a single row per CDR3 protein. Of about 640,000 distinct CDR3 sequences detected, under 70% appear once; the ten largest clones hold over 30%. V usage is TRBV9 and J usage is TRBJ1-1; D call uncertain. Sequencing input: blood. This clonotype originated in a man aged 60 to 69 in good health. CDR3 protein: CASSVVPGSPAKGTEAFF. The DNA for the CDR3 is TGTGCCAGCAGCGTAGTCCCCGGCAGCCCGGCGAAGGGTACTGAAGCTTTCTTT.